Listed below are T cell receptor beta chains from one sample, sequenced in a study of PD-1 blockade in classical Hodgkin lymphoma. Sequencing was performed with immunoSEQ multiplex PCR; in TCRdb, only in-frame clones are kept and a portion is missing. Of about 29,000 clones in the sample, about 85% are singletons; the top ten hold 2% to 2.5%. The sequencing here drew on CD4+ T cells from blood, taken at baseline. These receptors came from a human donor with classical Hodgkin lymphoma. CDR3s include the opening cysteine and the closing phenylalanine or tryptophan. D genes are given only for firm matches. A row's size may be missing; if present it is once, few, many or a size class.

size: NA
V: TRBV19
D: NA
length: 16
J: TRBJ2-1
DNA: TGTGCCAGTAGTTCCCGCATGACAGTCTCCTACAATGAGCAGTTCTTC
CDR3: CASSSRMTVSYNEQFF

size: NA
V: TRBV5-1
D: NA
length: 16
J: TRBJ1-1
DNA: TGCGCCAGCAGCTTGTCCTCGGGCACCTTGAACACTGAAGCTTTCTTT
CDR3: CASSLSSGTLNTEAFF

size: NA
V: TRBV21-1
D: NA
length: 20
J: TRBJ1-1
DNA: TGTGCCAGCAGCGCACGGACAGATGCCCGGGGGCCTAATGATAAAAATGAAGCTTTCTTT
CDR3: CASSARTDARGPNDKNEAFF

size: NA
V: TRBV19
D: NA
length: 15
J: TRBJ1-3
DNA: TGTGCCAGTAGTATTTCGGGTCTTTCTGGAAACACCATATATTTT
CDR3: CASSISGLSGNTIYF

size: NA
V: TRBV15
D: TRBD2
length: 16
J: TRBJ2-1
DNA: TGTGCCACCAGCAGAGAAGGGGAGGGCCCCTCGCCGACGCAGTTCTTC
CDR3: CATSREGEGPSPTQFF

size: NA
V: TRBV7-2
D: NA
length: 14
J: TRBJ2-7
DNA: TGTGCCAGCAGCTTAGGGACAGACTCCTACGAGCAGTACTTC
CDR3: CASSLGTDSYEQYF

size: NA
V: TRBV6-1
D: NA
length: 14
J: TRBJ1-2
DNA: TGTGCCAGCAACCTCAAGGAGAGAGATTATGGCTACACCTTC
CDR3: CASNLKERDYGYTF

size: NA
V: TRBV6-5
D: NA
length: 15
J: TRBJ2-1
DNA: TGTGCCAGCAGTTACCGAGGGGGGCCCTACAATGAGCAGTTCTTC
CDR3: CASSYRGGPYNEQFF

size: NA
V: TRBV6-4
D: TRBD1
length: 13
J: TRBJ1-2
DNA: TGTGCCAGCGGGGTACCGGGACAGAGGGGCTACACCTTC
CDR3: CASGVPGQRGYTF

size: NA
V: TRBV7-6
D: TRBD1
length: 16
J: TRBJ1-5
DNA: TGTGCCAGCAGCTTACCCGGACAGGGACTTAATCAGCCCCAGCATTTT
CDR3: CASSLPGQGLNQPQHF

size: NA
V: TRBV5-1
D: NA
length: 13
J: TRBJ1-2
DNA: TGCGCCAGCAGCTTGGATTCGGGCTATGGCTACACCTTC
CDR3: CASSLDSGYGYTF

size: NA
V: TRBV6-5
D: NA
length: 16
J: TRBJ1-5
DNA: TGTGCCAGCAGTTTAAGCACAGGCCTTGGGAAACAGCCCCAGCATTTT
CDR3: CASSLSTGLGKQPQHF

size: NA
V: TRBV7-2
D: TRBD1
length: 14
J: TRBJ1-4
DNA: TGTGCCAGCAGCTTGACAGGGAAGGGAGAAAAACTGTTTTTT
CDR3: CASSLTGKGEKLFF

size: NA
V: TRBV7-6
D: TRBD2
length: 16
J: TRBJ2-1
DNA: TGTGCCAGCAGCCATCGCGGGAGTACCTCCTACAATGAGCAGTTCTTC
CDR3: CASSHRGSTSYNEQFF

size: NA
V: TRBV28
D: NA
length: 15
J: TRBJ1-2
DNA: TGTGCCAGCAGCCCCGCGGGGGCTGGGAACTATGGCTACACCTTC
CDR3: CASSPAGAGNYGYTF

size: NA
V: TRBV7-9
D: NA
length: 15
J: TRBJ2-2
DNA: TGTGCCAGCAGCGTATCTAACAGGGCCCCCGGGGAGCTGTTTTTT
CDR3: CASSVSNRAPGELFF

size: NA
V: TRBV5-1
D: NA
length: 16
J: TRBJ2-2
DNA: TGCGCCAGCAGCTTGGATGGGTTCCCAAGCACCGGGGAGCTGTTTTTT
CDR3: CASSLDGFPSTGELFF

size: NA
V: TRBV18
D: NA
length: 13
J: TRBJ1-1
DNA: TGTGCCAGCTCACCAGCGATGAACACTGAAGCTTTCTTT
CDR3: CASSPAMNTEAFF

size: NA
V: TRBV14
D: TRBD1
length: 16
J: TRBJ2-3
DNA: TGTGCCAGCAGCCAAGCCAGGACAGGGGGCATAGATACGCAGTATTTT
CDR3: CASSQARTGGIDTQYF

size: NA
V: TRBV7-9
D: NA
length: 15
J: TRBJ2-7
DNA: TGTGCCAGCAGCTTAGTCGGGTTGAGCTCCTACGAGCAGTACTTC
CDR3: CASSLVGLSSYEQYF

size: NA
V: TRBV28
D: NA
length: 19
J: TRBJ1-5
DNA: TGTGCCAGCAGCCCCTGGGGGTCAGGGGCGGCCTATAGCAATCAGCCCCAGCATTTT
CDR3: CASSPWGSGAAYSNQPQHF

size: NA
V: TRBV14
D: NA
length: 14
J: TRBJ1-2
DNA: TGTGCCAGCAGCCAAGCGGGGATAGGGAACGGCTACACCTTC
CDR3: CASSQAGIGNGYTF

size: few
V: TRBV27
D: NA
length: 13
J: TRBJ1-2
DNA: TGTGCCAGCAGTATCACAGGGAACTATGGCTACACCTTC
CDR3: CASSITGNYGYTF

size: NA
V: TRBV7-9
D: NA
length: 14
J: TRBJ2-7
DNA: TGTGCCAGCAGCTCCTACAGGGTTCTACGCGAGCAGTACTTC
CDR3: CASSSYRVLREQYF

size: NA
V: TRBV19
D: TRBD2
length: 18
J: TRBJ2-3
DNA: TGTGCCAGTAGTATGCGTATCGGCGGGAGGACTTATACAGATACGCAGTATTTT
CDR3: CASSMRIGGRTYTDTQYF

size: NA
V: TRBV10-1
D: NA
length: 16
J: TRBJ1-1
DNA: TGCGCCAGCAGTGAGCACTCCGGGACGGCGAACACTGAAGCTTTCTTT
CDR3: CASSEHSGTANTEAFF

size: NA
V: TRBV11-2
D: NA
length: 13
J: TRBJ1-2
DNA: TGTGCCAGCAGAGGGCAGGGGAACTATGGCTACACCTTC
CDR3: CASRGQGNYGYTF

size: once
V: TRBV5-6
D: TRBD2
length: 15
J: TRBJ2-2
DNA: TGTGCCAGCAGCTTCCCCACGGGGGGCACCGGGGAGCTGTTTTTT
CDR3: CASSFPTGGTGELFF

size: few
V: TRBV7-9
D: NA
length: 13
J: TRBJ1-2
DNA: TGTGCCAGCAGCTTAGTGCCAGCCTATGGCTACACCTTC
CDR3: CASSLVPAYGYTF

size: NA
V: TRBV5-5
D: TRBD2
length: 17
J: TRBJ2-2
DNA: TGTGCCAGCAGCCTCCGTTATCTTACTAGCGGCACCGGGGAGCTGTTTTTT
CDR3: CASSLRYLTSGTGELFF

size: once
V: TRBV27
D: TRBD2
length: 15
J: TRBJ2-1
DNA: TGTGCCAGCAAATCGGCTAGCGGGGGCTACAATGAGCAGTTCTTC
CDR3: CASKSASGGYNEQFF

size: NA
V: TRBV5-8
D: NA
length: 13
J: TRBJ2-1
DNA: TGTGCCAGCAGCTTGGCAGTCGGTATTCAGCAGTTCTTC
CDR3: CASSLAVGIQQFF

size: NA
V: TRBV28
D: TRBD1
length: 16
J: TRBJ2-2
DNA: TGTGCCAGCAGTTTTAGTTGGACAGGGGGTTCCGGGGAGCTGTTTTTT
CDR3: CASSFSWTGGSGELFF

size: NA
V: TRBV19
D: NA
length: 15
J: TRBJ2-1
DNA: TGTGCCAGTAGTATCCCCCTGACACGGACCAGTGAGCAGTTCTTC
CDR3: CASSIPLTRTSEQFF

size: NA
V: TRBV5-1
D: NA
length: 14
J: TRBJ1-2
DNA: TGCGCCAGCAGCCGGGACACATTTAACTATGGCTACACCTTC
CDR3: CASSRDTFNYGYTF

size: NA
V: TRBV28
D: TRBD1
length: 15
J: TRBJ1-2
DNA: TGTGCCAGCAGTATTCCGGGACAGGGGGCAGGAGGCTACACCTTC
CDR3: CASSIPGQGAGGYTF

size: NA
V: TRBV5-6
D: NA
length: 14
J: TRBJ1-2
DNA: TGTGCCAGCAGCTCCGGGCGGCGGGCAAGTGGCTACACCTTC
CDR3: CASSSGRRASGYTF

size: once
V: TRBV2
D: TRBD2
length: 15
J: TRBJ2-7
DNA: TGTGCCAGGGGTGTGACTAGCGGGAGGGCGGATGAGCAGTACTTC
CDR3: CARGVTSGRADEQYF

size: NA
V: TRBV19
D: TRBD1
length: 17
J: TRBJ1-1
DNA: TGTGCCAGTAACCCGGGACAGGGACGCCCCGGGAACACTGAAGCTTTCTTT
CDR3: CASNPGQGRPGNTEAFF

size: few
V: TRBV18
D: NA
length: 15
J: TRBJ1-3
DNA: TGTGCCAGCTCACCAGTACAAGGCACCGGAAACACCATATATTTT
CDR3: CASSPVQGTGNTIYF

size: NA
V: TRBV10-1
D: NA
length: 14
J: TRBJ2-2
DNA: TGCGCCAGCAGTGATCCAGGGAGAACCGGGGAGCTGTTTTTT
CDR3: CASSDPGRTGELFF

size: NA
V: TRBV9
D: NA
length: 14
J: TRBJ1-3
DNA: TGTGCCAGCAGCGTGACATCGTCTGGAAACACCATATATTTT
CDR3: CASSVTSSGNTIYF

size: NA
V: TRBV27
D: NA
length: 14
J: TRBJ1-2
DNA: TGTGCCAGCAGTTTACAAGGGGACCGCTATGGCTACACCTTC
CDR3: CASSLQGDRYGYTF

size: NA
V: TRBV14
D: NA
length: 14
J: TRBJ2-1
DNA: TGTGCCAGCAGCGACCGACGGGGGCGCTCCGAGCAGTTCTTC
CDR3: CASSDRRGRSEQFF

size: NA
V: TRBV7-2
D: NA
length: 13
J: TRBJ1-1
DNA: TGTGCCAGCAGCTCCCAGAGGAACACTGAAGCTTTCTTT
CDR3: CASSSQRNTEAFF

size: NA
V: TRBV21-1
D: NA
length: 16
J: TRBJ2-1
DNA: TGTGCCAGCAGCAAAGGGAGGACAGGTAGGTACAATGAGCAGTTCTTC
CDR3: CASSKGRTGRYNEQFF

size: NA
V: TRBV14
D: NA
length: 15
J: TRBJ2-1
DNA: TGTGCCAGCAGCCAAGTTGCAAACGTCTACAATGAGCAGTTCTTC
CDR3: CASSQVANVYNEQFF

size: NA
V: TRBV7-2
D: TRBD2
length: 14
J: TRBJ2-1
DNA: TGTGCCAGCAGCCGAGGACTAGCCTACAATGAGCAGTTCTTC
CDR3: CASSRGLAYNEQFF

size: NA
V: TRBV25-1
D: NA
length: 15
J: TRBJ2-1
DNA: TGTGCCAGCAGTGATTACCGGGAAAATTCCAATGAGCAGTTCTTC
CDR3: CASSDYRENSNEQFF

size: NA
V: TRBV5-6
D: NA
length: 14
J: TRBJ1-1
DNA: TGTGCCAGCAGCGTGCCACAGCGGAACACTGAAGCTTTCTTT
CDR3: CASSVPQRNTEAFF

size: NA
V: TRBV4-1
D: NA
length: 16
J: TRBJ2-2
DNA: TGCGCCAGCAGCCAATGGGCAGCCTCGAACACCGGGGAGCTGTTTTTT
CDR3: CASSQWAASNTGELFF

size: NA
V: TRBV6-5
D: TRBD1
length: 14
J: TRBJ1-2
DNA: TGTGCCAGCAGTCCCGGGACAGGGGGCGGTGGCTACACCTTC
CDR3: CASSPGTGGGGYTF